Presented here are 16 T cell receptor beta chains from one specimen sequenced in a study of T-cell memory formation after mild COVID-19. TCRdb passed the 5' RACE reads through MiXCR, listing each CDR3 protein once. This sample yields about 400,000 distinct CDR3 sequences, of which over 13% are seen a single time; about 22% belongs to the top ten. The sequencing sample was made of PBMCs or a T cell subset sorted from them (not recorded which). These TCRs come from a man aged 18 to 30 who had mild COVID-19 (a few samples of this study predate the infection). Cell type and time point are not known.

A few counts support this clonotype. The chain recombines TRBV29-1 with TRBJ2-5, with D hard to call. This CDR3 is 13 amino acids long. Germline V gene data show CDR1 as SQVTM and CDR2 as ANQGSEA. The V end lost 3 bases, the J end lost 5 bases, and 13 bases lay between the germline ends. CDR3 DNA sequence: TGCAGCGTTGATAGTCTACAGTGGGAGACCCAGTACTTC. Residues: CSVDSLQWETQYF.

The chain carries TRBV6-5 and TRBJ2-1; TRBD1 matches 9 bases. Germline-derived CDR1 and CDR2 are MNHEY and SVGAGI. The CDR3 is 14 amino acids. V shed 7 bases and J 6 bases; nucleotides not matched to a gene: 7. CDR3 amino acids: CASTPWGQGNEQFF. CDR3 nucleotide sequence: TGTGCCAGCACCCCCTGGGGACAGGGCAATGAGCAGTTCTTC.

This clonotype was seen only a few times. V is TRBV7-2 and J is TRBJ2-3; D not certain. The CDR3 is made up of 16 amino acids. V was cut by 2 bases and J by 0 bases, with 12 bases left in between. The germline V gene encodes CDR1 SGHTA and CDR2 FQGNSA. Here the CDR3 reads CASSLMLLSSTDTQYF. CDR3 in DNA: TGTGCCAGCAGCTTAATGTTATTATCTAGCACAGATACGCAGTATTTT.

This clonotype was counted a few times. The CDR3 DNA reads as TGCGCCAGCAGGGGTAGACTAGCGGTTGGGGATACGCAGTATTTT. Translation gives CASRGRLAVGDTQYF. The rearrangement joins TRBV4-1 to TRBJ2-3, with TRBD2 matching 9 bases. The CDR3 is made up of 15 amino acids. Unmatched junction bases numbered 10, after V lost 6 bases and J lost 6 bases. Germline values: CDR1 MGHRA, CDR2 YSYEKL.

At least ten counts were recorded for this clonotype. V usage is TRBV3-2 and J usage is TRBJ2-1; the listed D gene, TRBD2, was not tested against the DNA. TRBV3-2 is given as a pseudogene. This CDR3 is 15 amino acids long. The CDR3 sequence: CASSLGLAGGIKQFF. CDR3 sequence (DNA): TGTGCCAGCAGCCTTGGACTAGCGGGGGGTATAAAGCAGTTCTTC.

This clonotype was found a few times. The chain recombines TRBV7-9 with TRBJ2-7; no definite D call. Trimming pared 5 bases from V and 2 bases from J, leaving 19 bases between. From germline, CDR1 is SEHNR and CDR2 FQNEAQ (reference sequence). The CDR3 has 16 residues. The CDR3 reads CASSPSSSGPPYEQYF. The DNA of the CDR3 is TGTGCCAGCAGCCCGTCATCATCTGGGCCTCCCTACGAGCAGTACTTC. Complete variable domain (other parts from reference TRBV7-9 and TRBJ2-7): DTGVSQNPRHKITKRGQNVTFRCDPISEHNRLYWYRQTLGQGPEFLTYFQNEAQLEKSRLLSDRFSAERPKGSFSTLEIQRTEQGDSAMYLCASSPSSSGPPYEQYFGPGTRLTVT.

V and J are TRBV12-3 or TRBV12-4 and TRBJ2-7, with TRBD2 matching over 14 bases. V shed 3 bases, J shed 5 bases, and the junction held 6 bases outside the gene matches. CDR3 length: 16 residues. The CDR3 here is CASSFYPTSGGDEQYF. DNA for the CDR3: TGTGCCAGCAGTTTCTACCCGACTAGCGGGGGGGACGAGCAGTACTTC.

This clonotype was seen a few times. The chain joins TRBV20-1 to TRBJ2-7; D may be TRBD1 (5 bases). The V and J ends lost 6 bases and 2 bases respectively, with 11 bases between them. Germline V gene data show CDR1 as DFQATT and CDR2 as SNEGSKA (reference sequence). The CDR3 covers 12 residues. The CDR3 sequence: CSAKGPAYEQYF. In DNA form, the CDR3 reads TGCAGTGCGAAGGGGCCCGCCTACGAGCAGTACTTC.

This clonotype was recorded only once. The chain recombines TRBV4-3 with TRBJ2-7; 11 nucleotides align to TRBD1. The V segment lost 3 bases and the J segment 6 bases; nucleotides outside the gene matches: 7. This CDR3 comprises 15 residues. Germline V gives CDR1 LGHNA, CDR2 YSLEER. CDR3 amino acids: CASSQSGTGGSEQYF. The CDR3 DNA reads TGCGCCAGCAGCCAGAGCGGGACAGGGGGTTCCGAGCAGTACTTC.

The sample holds a few counts of this clonotype. This chain links TRBV20-1 with TRBJ2-1, with a weak D call TRBD2 (7 bases). The V gene's germline CDR1 is DFQATT and CDR2 SNEGSKA (reference sequence). There are 13 residues in the CDR3. The V and J ends lost 3 bases and 7 bases respectively, with 13 bases between them. The CDR3: CSASGGHGNEQFF. The DNA of the CDR3 is TGCAGTGCTAGCGGGGGGCATGGAAATGAGCAGTTCTTC.

The V call is TRBV10-3, the J call TRBJ2-2, with 10 bases matching TRBD1. Germline lookup yields CDR1 ENHRY and CDR2 SYGVKD. Trimming removed 2 bases from V and 4 bases from J; junction bases left unmatched: 1. CDR3 length: 15 residues. CDR3 in amino acids: CAISERTGGTGELFF. The CDR3 coding sequence is TGTGCCATCAGTGAGCGGACAGGGGGCACCGGGGAGCTGTTTTTT.

The V and J genes are TRBV2 and TRBJ2-7; D not certain. V dropped 0 bases and J dropped 6 bases, with 6 bases sitting between them. The germline V gene encodes CDR1 SNHLY and CDR2 FYNNEI. CDR3 size: 12 residues. The CDR3 region is CASSEAGPEQYF. CDR3 coding DNA: TGTGCCAGCAGTGAAGCGGGCCCCGAGCAGTACTTC.

This clonotype came up a few times. This chain joins TRBV9 and TRBJ2-3; 9 nucleotides agree with TRBD2. Germline lookup yields CDR1 SGDLS and CDR2 YYNGEE. This CDR3 region has 16 residues. The junction had 6 bases not matched to a gene; V was cut back by 0 bases and J by 4 bases. The CDR3 nucleotides are TGTGCCAGCAGCGTAGAGGCGGGGGGGCCAGCAGATACGCAGTATTTT. Translation gives CASSVEAGGPADTQYF.

This clonotype appeared a few times. The chain links TRBV5-1 to TRBJ1-4, with D uncertain. This CDR3 has 14 residues. Germline V gene data show CDR1 as SGHRS and CDR2 as YFSETQ. V was trimmed by 2 bases and J by 8 bases, leaving 13 bases between them. CDR3 in DNA: TGCGCCAGCAGCTTCCAGGAAGGAGGGGAAAAACTGTTTTTT. It specifies CASSFQEGGEKLFF.

The chain is built from TRBV10-3 and TRBJ1-2; D uncertain. Per the germline V gene, CDR1 is ENHRY and CDR2 is SYGVKD. The CDR3 runs 13 residues. V was clipped by 6 bases and J by 8 bases, with 16 bases between them. The CDR3, as DNA: TGTGCCATCAGGACCCGGGGAGGGAGAGGCTACACCTTC. This gives the protein CAIRTRGGRGYTF.

The chain joins TRBV10-3 to TRBJ2-4; possibly TRBD1 or TRBD2 for D (5 bases each). Germline V gene data show CDR1 as ENHRY and CDR2 as SYGVKD. With 2 bases removed from V and 11 bases from J, the gap between germline ends came to 19 bases. This CDR3 spans 15 amino acids. Written as DNA, the CDR3 is TGTGCCATCAGTGAGCCTGCCACAGGACTGGGGGTTCAGTACTTC. This sequence encodes CAISEPATGLGVQYF.